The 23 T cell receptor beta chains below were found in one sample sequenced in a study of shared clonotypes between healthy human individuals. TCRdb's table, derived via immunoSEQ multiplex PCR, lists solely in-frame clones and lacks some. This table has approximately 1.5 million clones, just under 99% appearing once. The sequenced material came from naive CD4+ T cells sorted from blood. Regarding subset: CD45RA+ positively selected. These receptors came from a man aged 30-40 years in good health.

The CDR3 coding sequence is TGTGCCAGTAGCAGGAACGGCAGGGTAGACGAGCAGTACTTC. Translated, it gives CASSRNGRVDEQYF. The chain links TRBV19 to TRBJ2-7, with D possibly TRBD1 on 5 matching bases. V lost 6 bases and J lost 5, with 17 bases in between. Germline V gene data show CDR1 as LNHDA and CDR2 as SQIVND (reference sequence). This CDR3 has 14 residues.

CDR3 nucleotide sequence: TGTGCCAGCAGTCCCGAATCGCAGTACTACGAGCAGTACTTC. It is translated as CASSPESQYYEQYF. The genes are TRBV27 and TRBJ2-7; D unclear. Germline-derived CDR1 and CDR2 are MNHEY and SMNVEV (reference sequence). CDR3 length: 14 amino acids. The V end was cut by 5 bases, the J end by 3 bases, with 14 bases between.

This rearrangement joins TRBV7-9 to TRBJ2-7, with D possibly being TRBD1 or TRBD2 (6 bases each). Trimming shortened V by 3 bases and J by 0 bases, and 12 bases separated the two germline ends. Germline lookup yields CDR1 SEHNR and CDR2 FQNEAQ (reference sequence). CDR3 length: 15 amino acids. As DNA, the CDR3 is TGTGCCAGCAGCTTTCTAGGGGGGAGCTCCTACGAGCAGTACTTC. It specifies CASSFLGGSSYEQYF.

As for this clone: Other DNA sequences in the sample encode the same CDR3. The CDR3 reads CASSQSNEKLFF. The CDR3 nucleotides read TGCGCCAGCAGCCAATCCAATGAAAAACTGTTTTTT. The chain links TRBV4-3 to TRBJ1-4; no reliable D call. The germline gives CDR1 LGHNA, CDR2 YSLEER. The CDR3 is 12 amino acids. V was pared by 2 bases and J by 5 bases, with 3 bases between.

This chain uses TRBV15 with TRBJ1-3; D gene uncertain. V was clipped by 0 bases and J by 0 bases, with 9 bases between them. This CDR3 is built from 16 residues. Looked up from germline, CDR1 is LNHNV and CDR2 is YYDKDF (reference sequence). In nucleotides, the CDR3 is TGTGCCACCAGCAGAGAGGAGGGCTACTCTGGAAACACCATATATTTT. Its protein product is CATSREEGYSGNTIYF.

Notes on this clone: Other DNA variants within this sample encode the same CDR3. CDR3 region: CASSLGGSTDTQYF. In DNA, the CDR3 is TGTGCCAGCAGCTTAGGGGGTAGCACAGATACGCAGTATTTT. V is TRBV5-5 and J is TRBJ2-3, with TRBD1 as a possible D gene (6 bases). Germline V gene lookup returns CDR1 SGHKS and CDR2 YYEKEE (reference sequence). Trimming left V 2 bases short and J 0 bases short, with 7 bases between. The CDR3 is made up of 14 amino acids.

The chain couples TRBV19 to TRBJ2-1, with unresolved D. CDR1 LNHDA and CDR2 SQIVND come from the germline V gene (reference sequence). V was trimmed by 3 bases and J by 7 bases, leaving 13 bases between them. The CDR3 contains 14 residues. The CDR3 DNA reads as TGTGCCAGTAGTATTCGGGTCATAAGTAATGAGCAGTTCTTC. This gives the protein CASSIRVISNEQFF.

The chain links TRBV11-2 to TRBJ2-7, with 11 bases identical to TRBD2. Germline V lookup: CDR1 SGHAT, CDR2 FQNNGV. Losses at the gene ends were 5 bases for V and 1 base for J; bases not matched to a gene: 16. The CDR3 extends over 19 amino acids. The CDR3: CASSASPTSGIIRSYEQYF. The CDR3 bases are TGTGCCAGCAGCGCATCCCCGACTAGCGGGATAATTCGGTCCTACGAGCAGTACTTC.

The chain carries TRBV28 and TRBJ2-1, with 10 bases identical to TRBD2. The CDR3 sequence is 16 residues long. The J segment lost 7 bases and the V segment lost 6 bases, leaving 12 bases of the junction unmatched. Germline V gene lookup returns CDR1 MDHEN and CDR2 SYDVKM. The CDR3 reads CASSGLGAGGPNEQFF. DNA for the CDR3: TGTGCCAGCAGCGGGCTAGGAGCGGGAGGGCCAAATGAGCAGTTCTTC.

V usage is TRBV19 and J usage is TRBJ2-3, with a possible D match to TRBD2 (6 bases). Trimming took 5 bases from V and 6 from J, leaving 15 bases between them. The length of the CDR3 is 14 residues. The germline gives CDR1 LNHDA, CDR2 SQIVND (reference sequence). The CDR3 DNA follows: TGTGCCAGTAGTTGGGGACGTGGAGGGGATACGCAGTATTTT. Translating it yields CASSWGRGGDTQYF.

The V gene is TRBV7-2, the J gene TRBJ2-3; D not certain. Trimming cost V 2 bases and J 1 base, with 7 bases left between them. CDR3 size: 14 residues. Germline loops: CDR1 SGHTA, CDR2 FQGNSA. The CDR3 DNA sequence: TGTGCCAGCAGCTTAATCTCCGGCACAGATACGCAGTATTTT. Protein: CASSLISGTDTQYF.

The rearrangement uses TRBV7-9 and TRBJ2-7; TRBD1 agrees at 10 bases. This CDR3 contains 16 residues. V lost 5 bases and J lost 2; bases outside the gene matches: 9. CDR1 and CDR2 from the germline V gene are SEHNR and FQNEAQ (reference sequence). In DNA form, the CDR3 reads TGTGCCAGCAGCATGCACCGGGACAGGGGTACCTACGAGCAGTACTTC. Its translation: CASSMHRDRGTYEQYF.

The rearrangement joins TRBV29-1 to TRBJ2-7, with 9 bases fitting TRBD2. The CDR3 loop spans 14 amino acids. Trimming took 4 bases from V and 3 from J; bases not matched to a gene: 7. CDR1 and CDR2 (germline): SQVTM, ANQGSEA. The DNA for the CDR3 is TGCAGCGTTGTTCTAGGACTAGCGAACTACGAGCAGTACTTC. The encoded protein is CSVVLGLANYEQYF.

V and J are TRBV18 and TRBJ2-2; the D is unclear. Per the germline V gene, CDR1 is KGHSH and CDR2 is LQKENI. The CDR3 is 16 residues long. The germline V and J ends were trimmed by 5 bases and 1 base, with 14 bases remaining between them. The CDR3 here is CASSSVLDLNTGELFF. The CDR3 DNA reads TGTGCCAGCTCATCAGTCCTCGACCTGAACACCGGGGAGCTGTTTTTT. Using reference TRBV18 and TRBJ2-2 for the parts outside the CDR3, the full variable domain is NAGVMQNPRHLVRRRGQEARLRCSPMKGHSHVYWYRQLPEEGLKFMVYLQKENIIDESGMPKERFSAEFPKEGPSILRIQQVVRGDSAAYFCASSSVLDLNTGELFFGEGSRLTVL.

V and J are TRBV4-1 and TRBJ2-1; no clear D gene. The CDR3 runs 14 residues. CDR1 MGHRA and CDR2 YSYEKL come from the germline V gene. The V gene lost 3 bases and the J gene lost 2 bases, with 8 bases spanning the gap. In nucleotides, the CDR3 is TGCGCCAGCAGCCATACCGAGCCCTACAATGAGCAGTTCTTC. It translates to CASSHTEPYNEQFF.

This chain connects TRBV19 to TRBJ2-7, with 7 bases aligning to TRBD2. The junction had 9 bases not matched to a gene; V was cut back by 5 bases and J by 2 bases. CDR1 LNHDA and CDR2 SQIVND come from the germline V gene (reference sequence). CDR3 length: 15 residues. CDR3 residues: CASSSRLAAPYEQYF. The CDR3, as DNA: TGTGCCAGTAGTTCCCGACTAGCAGCCCCCTACGAGCAGTACTTC.

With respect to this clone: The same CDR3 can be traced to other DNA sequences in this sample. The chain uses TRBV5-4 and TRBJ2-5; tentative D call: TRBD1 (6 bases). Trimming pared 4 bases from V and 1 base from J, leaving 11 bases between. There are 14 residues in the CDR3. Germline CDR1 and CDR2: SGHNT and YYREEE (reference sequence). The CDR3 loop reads CASSLARGQETQYF. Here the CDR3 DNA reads TGTGCCAGCAGCCTGGCCAGGGGCCAAGAGACCCAGTACTTC. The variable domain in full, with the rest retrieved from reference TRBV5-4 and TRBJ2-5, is ETGVTQSPTHLIKTRGQQVTLRCSSQSGHNTVSWYQQALGQGPQFIFQYYREEENGRGNFPPRFSGLQFPNYSSELNVNALELDDSALYLCASSLARGQETQYFGPGTRLLVL.

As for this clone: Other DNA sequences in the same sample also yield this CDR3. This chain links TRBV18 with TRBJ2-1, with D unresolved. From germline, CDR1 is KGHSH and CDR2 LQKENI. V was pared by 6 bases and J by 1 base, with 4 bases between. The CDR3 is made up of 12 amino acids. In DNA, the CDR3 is TGTGCCAGCTCCCCGTCCTACAATGAGCAGTTCTTC. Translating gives CASSPSYNEQFF.

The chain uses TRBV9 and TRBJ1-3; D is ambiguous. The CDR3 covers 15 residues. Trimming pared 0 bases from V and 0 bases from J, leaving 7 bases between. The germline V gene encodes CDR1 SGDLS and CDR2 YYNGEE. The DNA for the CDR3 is TGTGCCAGCAGCGTAGTGGGCAGCTCTGGAAACACCATATATTTT. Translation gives CASSVVGSSGNTIYF.

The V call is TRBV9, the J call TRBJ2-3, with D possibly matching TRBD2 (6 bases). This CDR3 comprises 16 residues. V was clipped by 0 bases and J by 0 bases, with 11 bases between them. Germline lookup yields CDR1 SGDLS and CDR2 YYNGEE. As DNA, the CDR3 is TGTGCCAGCAGCGTAGCTATGGGGACTAGCACAGATACGCAGTATTTT. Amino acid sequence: CASSVAMGTSTDTQYF. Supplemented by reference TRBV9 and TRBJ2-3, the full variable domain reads DSGVTQTPKHLITATGQRVTLRCSPRSGDLSVYWYQQSLDQGLQFLIQYYNGEERAKGNILERFSAQQFPDLHSELNLSSLELGDSALYFCASSVAMGTSTDTQYFGPGTRLTVL.

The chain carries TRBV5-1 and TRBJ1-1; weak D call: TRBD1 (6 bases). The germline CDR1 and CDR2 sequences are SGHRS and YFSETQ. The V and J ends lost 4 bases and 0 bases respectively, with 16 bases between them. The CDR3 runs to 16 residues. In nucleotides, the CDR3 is TGCGCCAGCAGCCCTAACAGGGATTGGATGAACACTGAAGCTTTCTTT. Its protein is CASSPNRDWMNTEAFF. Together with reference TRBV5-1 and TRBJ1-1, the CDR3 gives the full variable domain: KAGVTQTPRYLIKTRGQQVTLSCSPISGHRSVSWYQQTPGQGLQFLFEYFSETQRNKGNFPGRFSGRQFSNSRSEMNVSTLELGDSALYLCASSPNRDWMNTEAFFGQGTRLTVV.

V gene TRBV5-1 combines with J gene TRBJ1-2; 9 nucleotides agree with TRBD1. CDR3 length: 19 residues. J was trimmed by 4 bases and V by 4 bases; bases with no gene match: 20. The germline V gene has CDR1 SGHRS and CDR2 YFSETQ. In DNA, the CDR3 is TGCGCCAGCAGCATCGGGACAGGGAATGGGGTGAACCCCTCCTATGGCTACACCTTC. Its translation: CASSIGTGNGVNPSYGYTF.

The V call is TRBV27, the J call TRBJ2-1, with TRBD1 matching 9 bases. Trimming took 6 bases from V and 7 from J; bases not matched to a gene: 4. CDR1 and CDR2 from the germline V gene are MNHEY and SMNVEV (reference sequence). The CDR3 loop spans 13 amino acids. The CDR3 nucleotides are TGTGCCAGCAGACAGGGGGCACCGAATGAGCAGTTCTTC. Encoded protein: CASRQGAPNEQFF.